The source of this T cell receptor (beta chain) is a study of siplizumab effects on memory and regulatory T cells. Overall study: Mixed lymphocyte reactions were matched in twos, containing siplizumab at approximately 1 ug/mL or lacking drug. Study observations and caveats: The diversity of naive T cells seemed greater than that of memory cells, and their alloresponse contribution seemed major. Confirmation that proliferating Tregs from siplizumab cultures had suppressive function was not obtained.

Regarding this clone: Its antigen is still unknown.

Measured with immunoSEQ multiplex PCR; TCRdb has only the in-frame clones, and not every one. The sample contains about 3,400 clones, about 60% of which appear only once. Coculturing was carried out on the mixed lymphocyte reaction cells. It lasted five to six days and was done at 37°C. The V and J ends lost 4 bases and 2 bases respectively, with 9 bases between them. The CDR3 extends over 14 amino acids. Germline assignment: CDR1 MNHEY and CDR2 SMNVEV (reference sequence). The receptor's source is a human donor in good health; the cells came from an allogeneic mixed lymphocyte reaction. Some clones in this sample may be carry-over from other donors' samples. The sequencing sample was made of CFSE-low (dividing) CD8+ T cells sorted from an allogeneic mixed lymphocyte reaction. The chain couples TRBV27 to TRBJ1-5; no reliable D call. The CDR3 loop reads CASSWAGGNQPQHF. The CDR3 coding sequence is TGTGCCAGCAGTTGGGCGGGTGGCAATCAGCCCCAGCATTTT.